The text below deals with one T cell receptor beta chain. Its antigen is undetermined. CDR1 is SGHTS, CDR2 YDEGEE, per germline. V was pared by 4 bases and J by 5 bases, with 6 bases of the junction left unmatched. The CDR3 covers 14 residues. This entry belongs to a study of vaccination effects on CD4 cells after COVID-19. After more than 9 days in culture, the CD4+ T cells were isolated. All vaccine recipients tested negative for nucleocapsid antibodies and had never contracted SARS-CoV-2 infection. Generated by immunoSEQ multiplex PCR, the TCRdb table keeps only in-frame clones and is missing some. The data hold more than 35,000 clones, with roughly two thirds observed a single time.

This clonotype was obtained from a human donor who received a COVID-19 vaccine. This chain uses TRBV5-8 with TRBJ1-2; 9 positions match TRBD1. This specimen consisted of CD4+ T cells from PBMCs cultured without peptide, obtained before COVID-19 vaccination. The CDR3: CASSPTGGGYGYTF. DNA of the CDR3: TGTGCCAGCAGCCCAACAGGGGGCGGGTATGGCTACACCTTC.